This T cell receptor (beta chain) was captured in a study of T-cell memory formation after mild COVID-19. As for the study in general: For the most part, TCR clusters were specific to one donor. General study points: SARS-CoV-2 specificity was not confirmed for second-wave clones peaking on day 37. The study found contracting CD4+ clones mainly in CM and EM and contracting CD8+ clones in EMRA.

TCRdb re-analysed the 5' RACE reads in MiXCR, keeping a single row per CDR3 protein. In the table there are nearly 350,000 distinct CDR3 sequences, about an eighth of which are singletons. Remarks on this clonotype: Its specificity is unknown.

This clonotype was sampled from a man aged 18 to 30 who had mild COVID-19 (a few samples of this study predate the infection). Cell type and time point are not known. Sequenced material: PBMCs or a T cell subset sorted from them (not recorded which).

The CDR3: CSARAGTLYEQYF. Written as DNA, the CDR3 is TGCAGTGCTAGAGCGGGGACCCTCTACGAGCAGTACTTC. The V gene is TRBV20-1, the J gene TRBJ2-7; D tentatively reads TRBD1 or TRBD2 (5 bases each). Trimming stripped 1 base from V and 3 bases from J, with 10 bases between. Germline V gene sequence: CDR1 DFQATT, CDR2 SNEGSKA (reference sequence). The CDR3 loop spans 13 amino acids.